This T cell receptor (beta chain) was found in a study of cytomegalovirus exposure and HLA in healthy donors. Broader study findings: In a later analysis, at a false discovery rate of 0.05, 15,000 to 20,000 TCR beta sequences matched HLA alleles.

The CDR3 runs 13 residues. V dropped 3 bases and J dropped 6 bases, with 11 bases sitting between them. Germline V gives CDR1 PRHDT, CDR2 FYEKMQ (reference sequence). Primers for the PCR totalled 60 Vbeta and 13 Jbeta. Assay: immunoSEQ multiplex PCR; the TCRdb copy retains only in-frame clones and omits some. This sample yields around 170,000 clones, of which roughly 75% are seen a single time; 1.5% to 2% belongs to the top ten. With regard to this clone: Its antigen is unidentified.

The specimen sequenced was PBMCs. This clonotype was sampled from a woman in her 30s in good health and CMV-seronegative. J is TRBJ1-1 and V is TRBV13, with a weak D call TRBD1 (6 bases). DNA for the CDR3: TGTGCCAGCAGCTTTAGGGGGTTCCCTGAAGCTTTCTTT. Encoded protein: CASSFRGFPEAFF.